Each of the 2 T cell receptor beta chains below was sequenced from the same sample in a study of T cells in Graves' hyperthyroidism and ophthalmopathy. The CDR3 regions of TCR beta were amplified from RNA transcripts. During a first-round RT-PCR of the TCR CDR3, the HTBI primer set was used. TCRdb processed the multiplex PCR reads anew with MiXCR; each CDR3 protein has one entry. The sample shows about 560,000 distinct CDR3 sequences, 16% of them seen only once. The sequencing sample was made of blood. These receptors all stem from a young woman with Graves' hyperthyroidism.

There are many counts of this clonotype. The chain recombines TRBV12-3 or TRBV12-4 with TRBJ2-5, with TRBD1 matching over 9 bases. Trimming cost V 7 bases and J 5 bases; bases outside gene matches: 8. The CDR3 covers 14 residues. The CDR3: CASIDRGGLETQYF. CDR3 coding DNA: TGTGCCAGCATTGACAGGGGGGGCCTGGAGACCCAGTACTTC.

The genes are TRBV2 and TRBJ1-1, with no clear D. Between the trimmed V and J ends, which lost 0 bases and 10 bases, there was a span of 9 bases. The CDR3 is made up of 12 amino acids. Germline V gene lookup returns CDR1 SNHLY and CDR2 FYNNEI. CDR3 DNA sequence: TGTGCCAGCAGTGAAGCGTTAGGGCTAGCTTTCTTT. Its translation is CASSEALGLAFF.